What follows is one TCR beta chain and its context. TCRdb keeps only in-frame clones here, not all; method: immunoSEQ multiplex PCR. The table lists under 300,000 clones, around 86% of them singletons, with roughly 2% in the top ten. The CDR3 loop spans 12 amino acids. Germline V CDR1 and CDR2: SQVTM, ANQGSEA. V was pared by 8 bases and J by 1 base, with 10 bases between. This sample stems from a study of blood T cell repertoires in COVID-19. Looking at the study overall: The United States, Italy and Spain provided the acute and convalescent COVID-19 samples. PBMCs, B-cell-depleted T cells, or T cells were the source of the cDNA or gDNA that made up the material.

The source is a man between 25 and 39 years old who had recovered from COVID-19. The sample taken for sequencing was peripheral blood. The rearrangement uses TRBV29-1 and TRBJ2-3, with no clear D. CDR3 region: CSSRPGTDTQYF. CDR3 DNA sequence: TGCAGCTCGCGCCCGGGCACAGATACGCAGTATTTT.